This paragraph reports one TCR beta chain. Its antigen is not identified. Primers included in the PCR were 60 Vbeta and 13 Jbeta primers. Clones were sequenced by immunoSEQ multiplex PCR, and TCRdb holds only the in-frame ones, with some missing. The table includes about 150,000 clones, roughly 66% detected once. The record originates from a study of cytomegalovirus exposure and HLA in healthy donors. General study points: The authors later found TCR association rates varying by HLA locus, with DRB1 most and HLA-C fewest. There was a cluster of highly shared sequence variants that was likely a sequencing artifact.

The CDR3 spans 16 residues. The V gene's germline CDR1 is KGHSH and CDR2 LQKENI. V was pared by 2 bases and J by 1 base, with 4 bases of the junction left unmatched. The material sequenced was PBMCs. The V gene is TRBV18, the J gene TRBJ1-1; TRBD1 matches at 10 bases. This TCR came from a woman under 30 in good health and CMV-seronegative. In DNA, the CDR3 is TGTGCCAGCTCACCATATGGGACAGGGGAGAACACTGAAGCTTTCTTT. This gives the protein CASSPYGTGENTEAFF.